Sequencing of this TCR beta chain was carried out in a study of T cells in Graves' hyperthyroidism and ophthalmopathy (dated by TCRdb to the late 2010s). For the wider study: Peripheral blood was collected at initial diagnosis, before any treatment. To identify distinguishing TCR V-J signatures, a discovery cohort of 100 or so patients was used, comprising approximately 40 with Graves' ophthalmopathy and around 60 with stable Graves' hyperthyroidism. An independent validation cohort of under 20 hyperthyroidism patients and more than 15 patients who later progressed to ophthalmopathy tested prospective prediction of ophthalmopathy. The roughly 91 discovery patients were randomly divided into training and test sets at a 7:3 ratio. In more than 5 Graves' hyperthyroidism patients, the study also compared T-cell repertoires from thyroid tissue with T-cell repertoires from blood. After sampling, hyperthyroidism patients received methimazole starting at 30 mg daily, and ophthalmopathy patients received high-dose intravenous methylprednisolone. According to the paper, TCR Vbeta CDR3 sequencing was carried out on 135 peripheral blood samples, which came from fewer than 50 ophthalmopathy, 70 to 80 hyperthyroidism and approximately 17 progressor patients.

Ophthalmopathy patients had moderately to severely active disease, with a Clinical Activity Score of 3 or more, a NOSPECS grade of 4 or more, and a disease duration of less than 3 months. Any patient with an uncontrolled infection, another autoimmune disease, pregnancy or lactation was excluded. Clinical symptoms, serum thyroxine and TRAb, thyroid ultrasound, and orbital computed tomography formed the basis for the diagnoses. PBMCs were separated from around 9.1 ml of fresh peripheral blood using Ficoll-Paque density gradient centrifugation. Total RNA was extracted with Trizol reagent, and quality was checked on an Agilent 2100 Bioanalyzer. Amplification of TCR beta CDR3 regions was carried out from RNA transcripts. A first-round RT-PCR of the TCR CDR3 used the HTBI primer set with the Qiagen OneStep RT-PCR kit. Libraries were constructed in a second round of multiplex PCR, after which size selection and purification were performed. Paired-end sequencing of the libraries was performed with 100 bp reads on an Illumina HiSeq2000. As for the original processing: SOAPnuke was used to process the raw data, removing reads that contained adapters or uncalled bases, had a mean Phred below 15, or lacked an exact match to the constant primer or identifier. High-quality paired reads were merged using COPE v1.2.5, and each unique nucleotide sequence was defined as a clonotype. Clonotypes were aligned to IMGT TRBV, TRBD and TRBJ reference segments using MiTCR v1.1. Only V-J combinations with frequency above 0.0001, covering roughly 99% of repertoires, were analysed. The TCS score was defined as the ratio of F50 (clonal expansion) to E x V (chaos), calculated using BLOSUM62-based TCRdist between CDR3 peptides within each V-J. Welch's t-statistics and random forest reduced several hundred V-J features to 13, which were used in a naive Bayes classifier (R e1071). TCRdb applied fastp at Q25 and MiXCR to the public reads, then kept only in-frame beta chains. Entries are consolidated by CDR3 protein sequence, retaining the most common genes and DNA. The V and J calls were determined by TCRdb, not by the authors. The sample contains hundreds of thousands of distinct CDR3 sequences, roughly 14% of them found a single time. The ten largest clonotypes hold less than 15% of the sample.

This clonotype was recorded many times. Its antigen remains unidentified. No much larger clonotype is one base removed from it; base qualities were not supplied. Taken from the germline V gene, the CDR1 and CDR2 loops are SGHNT and YENEEA. V and J are truncated by 2 bases and 2 bases respectively, leaving an intervening sequence of 10 bases. From its cysteine to its phenylalanine, the CDR3 spans 14 amino acids. Only the CDR3 part of the read is kept: 42 bases, read in frame from the first base. What the study reported, not specific to this receptor: In validation, the model predicted progression to ophthalmopathy a median of approximately 6.3 months before onset, with 70% to 71% sensitivity and more than 72% specificity. Sample size was not statistically predetermined, and blinding of investigators to group allocation was not performed. In cross-validation, a model built on a 13 V-J signature told ophthalmopathy apart from stable hyperthyroidism with about 90% sensitivity and approximately 81% specificity, and in testing the same model reached 80%/75%. Blood samples also contained most of the expanded thyroid clonotypes (frequency above 0.001), which suggests that blood repertoires may reflect thyroid immune responses.

Sequenced material: blood. This chain joins TRBV11-3 to TRBJ2-7; perhaps TRBD2 is the D gene, with 7 bases matching. The sequence was obtained from a man aged 18 to 30 with Graves' ophthalmopathy. CDR3 protein: CASSLQGRAYEQYF. At the DNA level, the sequence is TGTGCCAGCAGCTTACAGGGGAGGGCCTACGAGCAGTACTTC.